The 9 T cell receptor beta chains in this list originate from one sample, sequenced in a study of regulatory T cells in long-lasting Graves disease. Noted time point: newly diagnosed GD, antithyroid drugs for less than 3 months. Making the TCR library involved RNA that had been extracted from PBMCs. Arm-PCR of CDR3 regions and iRepertoire HTBI primers were the basis on which TCR beta libraries were built. Each CDR3 protein is one row after TCRdb ran MiXCR on the multiplex PCR reads. The sample holds about 430,000 distinct CDR3 sequences; approximately 15% are singletons and the top ten take about 8.2%. In addition, the sample was reused for a study of T cells in Graves' hyperthyroidism and ophthalmopathy.

The sample was peripheral blood mononuclear cells (PBMCs), taken at new diagnosis, from a patient treated with antithyroid drugs. These receptors came from a woman aged 40 to 50 with Graves disease.

This clonotype has more than one count but fewer than ten. The gene calls are TRBV28 and TRBJ2-2; D gene unclear. The germline CDR1 and CDR2 sequences are MDHEN and SYDVKM. The V gene lost 6 bases and the J gene lost 2 bases, with 10 bases spanning the gap. The CDR3 spans 14 residues. CDR3 coding DNA: TGTGCCAGCAGCCCGGATTTCAACACCGGGGAGCTGTTTTTT. Translating it yields CASSPDFNTGELFF.

This clonotype was found a few times. The chain is built from TRBV7-9 and TRBJ2-7, with TRBD1 matching 8 bases. Germline CDR1 reads SEHNR; CDR2 reads FQNEAQ (reference sequence). V was clipped by 4 bases and J by 3 bases; unmatched bases: 5. This CDR3 comprises 14 residues. CDR3 nucleotides: TGTGCCAGCAGCTCAGGGGGCAAGGGCTACGAGCAGTACTTC. Its protein is CASSSGGKGYEQYF.

This clonotype was recorded a few times. The J gene is TRBJ2-7, the V gene TRBV20-1; 8 nucleotides line up with TRBD1. After removal of 3 bases from V and 7 bases from J, the junction contained 11 bases not matched to a gene. CDR3 length: 14 amino acids. Germline loops: CDR1 DFQATT, CDR2 SNEGSKA (reference sequence). CDR3 coding DNA: TGCAGTGCTAGTTTGACAGGGGTGTTACGAGAGCAGTACTTC. Amino acid sequence: CSASLTGVLREQYF.

About this clonotype itself: Here the CDR3 omits its conserved ending phenylalanine or tryptophan, so a read error is the likely source. J is TRBJ2-1 and V is TRBV20-1, with a possible D match to TRBD1 (5 bases). The CDR3 extends over 11 amino acids. Per the germline V gene, CDR1 is DFQATT and CDR2 is SNEGSKA (reference sequence). V lost 3 bases and J lost 7, with 7 bases in between. CDR3 coding DNA: TGCAGTGCTAGGGGGCGTAATGAGCAGTTCTCC. Translation: CSARGRNEQFS.

In its sample, this clonotype was seen many times. The V gene is TRBV27, the J gene TRBJ2-7; the D is unclear. This CDR3 comprises 14 residues. The V gene's germline CDR1 is MNHEY and CDR2 SMNVEV (reference sequence). V was trimmed by 3 bases and J by 2 bases, leaving 11 bases between them. The CDR3, as DNA: TGTGCCAGCAGTTTTCGTCCAGGCCCCTACGAGCAGTACTTC. Translation gives CASSFRPGPYEQYF.

V is TRBV20-1 and J is TRBJ2-1, with D hard to call. This CDR3 comprises 12 residues. V was pared by 0 bases and J by 3 bases, with 3 bases between. Germline CDR1 is DFQATT and CDR2 is SNEGSKA (reference sequence). CDR3 loop: CSAREGYNEQFF. In nucleotides, the CDR3 is TGCAGTGCTAGAGAAGGCTACAATGAGCAGTTCTTC.

In its sample, this clonotype was seen many times. The gene calls are TRBV20-1 and TRBJ2-7; TRBD1 matches 12 bases. V lost 4 bases to trimming and J lost 5 bases; unmatched junction nucleotides: 3. This CDR3 contains 13 residues. Per the germline V gene, CDR1 is DFQATT and CDR2 is SNEGSKA (reference sequence). DNA of the CDR3: TGCAGTGCTACCGGGACAGGGGGCCACGAGCAGTACTTC. It is translated as CSATGTGGHEQYF.

The J gene is TRBJ2-3, the V gene TRBV25-1; unclear D gene. V shed 3 bases and J shed 1 base, with 8 bases lying between them. CDR3 length equals 14 residues. In germline, CDR1 is MGHDK, CDR2 SYGVNS. The CDR3 protein is CASSDSSGTDTQYF. The CDR3 nucleotides read TGTGCCAGCAGTGATTCTTCCGGCACAGATACGCAGTATTTT.

Many counts were recorded for this clonotype. The rearrangement joins TRBV28 to TRBJ2-5, with 7 bases fitting TRBD1. V lost 3 bases to trimming and J lost 2 bases; unmatched junction nucleotides: 15. The germline V gene has CDR1 MDHEN and CDR2 SYDVKM. The CDR3 length is 18 residues. CDR3 bases: TGTGCCAGCAGTTTTCCGGTTGGACAGGAAAAAGGGCAAGAGACCCAGTACTTC. Amino acids: CASSFPVGQEKGQETQYF. Combining the CDR3 with reference TRBV28 and TRBJ2-5 gives the whole variable domain DVKVTQSSRYLVKRTGEKVFLECVQDMDHENMFWYRQDPGLGLRLIYFSYDVKMKEKGDIPEGYSVSREKKERFSLILESASTNQTSMYLCASSFPVGQEKGQETQYFGPGTRLLVL.